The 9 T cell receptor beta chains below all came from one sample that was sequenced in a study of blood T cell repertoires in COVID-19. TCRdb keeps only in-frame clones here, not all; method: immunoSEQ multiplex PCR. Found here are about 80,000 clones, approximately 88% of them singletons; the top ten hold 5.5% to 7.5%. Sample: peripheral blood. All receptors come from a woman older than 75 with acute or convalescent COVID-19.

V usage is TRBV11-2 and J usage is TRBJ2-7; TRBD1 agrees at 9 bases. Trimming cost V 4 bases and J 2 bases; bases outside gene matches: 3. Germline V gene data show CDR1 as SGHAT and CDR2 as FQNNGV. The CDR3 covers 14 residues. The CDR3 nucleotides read TGTGCCAGCAGCTGGGACAGGGCGACCTACGAGCAGTACTTC. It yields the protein CASSWDRATYEQYF. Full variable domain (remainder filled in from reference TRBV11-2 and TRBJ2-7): EAGVAQSPRYKIIEKRQSVAFWCNPISGHATLYWYQQILGQGPKLLIQFQNNGVVDDSQLPKDRFSAERLKGVDSTLKIQPAKLEDSAVYLCASSWDRATYEQYFGPGTRLTVT.

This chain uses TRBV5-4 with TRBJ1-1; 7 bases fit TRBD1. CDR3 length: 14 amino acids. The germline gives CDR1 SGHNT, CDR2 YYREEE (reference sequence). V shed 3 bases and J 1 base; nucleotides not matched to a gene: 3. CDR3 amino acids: CASSSGTANTEAFF. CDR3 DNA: TGTGCCAGCAGCTCCGGGACAGCGAACACTGAAGCTTTCTTT.

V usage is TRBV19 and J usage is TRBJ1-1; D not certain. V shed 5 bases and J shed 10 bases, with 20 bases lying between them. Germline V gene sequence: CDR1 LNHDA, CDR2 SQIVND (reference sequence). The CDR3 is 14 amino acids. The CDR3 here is CASSVAGLPGRAFF. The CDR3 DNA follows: TGTGCCAGTAGTGTGGCGGGTCTCCCAGGAAGAGCTTTCTTT.

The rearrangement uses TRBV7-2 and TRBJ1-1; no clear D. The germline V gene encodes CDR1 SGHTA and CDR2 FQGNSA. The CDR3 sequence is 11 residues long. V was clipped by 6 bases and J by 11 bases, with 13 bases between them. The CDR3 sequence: CASSRRVDAFF. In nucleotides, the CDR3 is TGTGCCAGCAGTCGGCGGGTTGACGCTTTCTTT.

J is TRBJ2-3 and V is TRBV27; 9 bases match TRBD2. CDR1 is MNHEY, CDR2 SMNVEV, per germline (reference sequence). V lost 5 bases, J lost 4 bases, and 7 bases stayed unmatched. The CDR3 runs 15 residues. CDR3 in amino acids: CASSPGTSMPDTQYF. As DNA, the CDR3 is TGTGCCAGCAGTCCCGGGACTAGCATGCCAGATACGCAGTATTTT.

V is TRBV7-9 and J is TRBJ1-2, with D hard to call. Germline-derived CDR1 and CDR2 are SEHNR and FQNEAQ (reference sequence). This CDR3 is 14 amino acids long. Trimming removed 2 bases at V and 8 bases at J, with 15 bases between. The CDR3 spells CASSLTTPGRGYTF. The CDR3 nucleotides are TGTGCCAGCAGCTTAACGACACCTGGCCGGGGCTACACCTTC.

CDR3 nucleotides: TGTGCCAGCAGCCAAGGCCCGACAGGAGGTAATTCACCCCTCCACTTT. The encoded protein is CASSQGPTGGNSPLHF. The chain joins TRBV4-2 to TRBJ1-6; D perhaps matches TRBD1 (6 bases). Between the trimmed V and J ends, which lost 1 base and 6 bases, there was a span of 13 bases. The V gene's germline CDR1 is LGHNA and CDR2 YNFKEQ. CDR3 length equals 16 residues.

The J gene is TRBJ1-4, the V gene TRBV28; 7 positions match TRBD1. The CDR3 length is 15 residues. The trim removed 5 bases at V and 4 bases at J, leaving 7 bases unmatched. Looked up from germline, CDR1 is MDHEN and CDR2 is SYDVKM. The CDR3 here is CASSPLGQSNEKLFF. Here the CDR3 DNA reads TGTGCCAGCAGTCCTTTGGGACAGAGTAATGAAAAACTGTTTTTT. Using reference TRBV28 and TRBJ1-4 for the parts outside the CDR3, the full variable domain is DVKVTQSSRYLVKRTGEKVFLECVQDMDHENMFWYRQDPGLGLRLIYFSYDVKMKEKGDIPEGYSVSREKKERFSLILESASTNQTSMYLCASSPLGQSNEKLFFGSGTQLSVL.

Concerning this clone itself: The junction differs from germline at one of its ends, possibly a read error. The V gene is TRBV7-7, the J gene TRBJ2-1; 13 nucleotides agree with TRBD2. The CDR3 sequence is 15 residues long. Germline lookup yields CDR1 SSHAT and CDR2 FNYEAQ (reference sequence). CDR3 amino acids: CASSPGLAGEGEQFF. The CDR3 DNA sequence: TGTGCTAGCAGCCCCGGACTAGCGGGAGAAGGTGAGCAGTTCTTC. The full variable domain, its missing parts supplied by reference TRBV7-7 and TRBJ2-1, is GAGVSQSPRYKVTKRGQDVTLRCDPISSHATLYWYQQALGQGPEFLTYFNYEAQPDKSGLPSDRFSAERPEGSISTLTIQRTEQRDSAMYRCASSPGLAGEGEQFFGPGTRLTVL.